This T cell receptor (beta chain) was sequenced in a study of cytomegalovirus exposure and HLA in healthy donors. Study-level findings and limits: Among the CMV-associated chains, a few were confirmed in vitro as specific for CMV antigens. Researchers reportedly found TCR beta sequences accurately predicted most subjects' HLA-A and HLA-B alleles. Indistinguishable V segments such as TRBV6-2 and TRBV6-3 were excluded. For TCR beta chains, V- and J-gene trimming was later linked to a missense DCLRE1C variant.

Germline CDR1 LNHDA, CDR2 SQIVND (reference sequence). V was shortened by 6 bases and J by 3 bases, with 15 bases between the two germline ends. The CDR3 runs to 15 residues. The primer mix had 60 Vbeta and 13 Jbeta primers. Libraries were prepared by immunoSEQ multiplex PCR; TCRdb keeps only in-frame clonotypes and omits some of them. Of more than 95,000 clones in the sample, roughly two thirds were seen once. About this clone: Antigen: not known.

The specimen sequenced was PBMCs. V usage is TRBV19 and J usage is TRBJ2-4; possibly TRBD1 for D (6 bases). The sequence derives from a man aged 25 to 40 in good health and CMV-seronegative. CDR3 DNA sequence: TGTGCCAGTAGAAGGGAAGGGGGTGGCAAAAACATTCAGTACTTC. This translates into CASRREGGGKNIQYF.